This T cell receptor (beta chain) was identified during a study of blood T cell repertoires in COVID-19. Study information: Acute and convalescent COVID-19 specimens originated in the United States, Italy and Spain. The cDNA or gDNA used as material had been derived from T cells, B-cell-depleted T cells, or PBMCs.

Profiling relied on immunoSEQ multiplex PCR, and the TCRdb table lists in-frame clones only, not all of them. The sample has about 250,000 clones, about nine tenths seen once. The Seattle patients, enrolled during active infection, were followed longitudinally. This CDR3 has 16 residues. Germline lookup yields CDR1 SGHTA and CDR2 FQGTGA. Trimming pared 2 bases from V and 1 base from J, leaving 11 bases between. This clonotype was sampled from a man aged 25-40 years with COVID-19, enrolled during active disease. Sample: peripheral blood. The chain joins TRBV7-3 to TRBJ2-2; D may be TRBD2 (6 bases). DNA of the CDR3: TGTGCCAGCAGCTTATTCTCCGGGGGGAACACCGGGGAGCTGTTTTTT. Protein sequence: CASSLFSGGNTGELFF. Full variable domain (outside the CDR3, taken from reference TRBV7-3 and TRBJ2-2): GAGVSQTPSNKVTEKGKYVELRCDPISGHTALYWYRQSLGQGPEFLIYFQGTGAADDSGLPNDRFFAVRPEGSVSTLKIQRTERGDSAVYLCASSLFSGGNTGELFFGEGSRLTVL.